What follows are 20 T cell receptor beta chains derived from one specimen sequenced in a study of naive and memory T cell subsets. Both TRBC1 and TRBC2 were covered by a beta constant-region primer of two equimolar oligonucleotides. TCRdb re-analysed the UMI-ligation and nested PCR reads in MiXCR, keeping a single row per CDR3 protein. This sample carries 65,000 to 85,000 distinct CDR3 sequences, about 12% of them seen once, and the ten largest clones take 0.75% to 1%. What was sequenced was central memory CD4+ T cells from blood. These receptors all stem from a human donor in good health.

In this sample, this clonotype turned up a few times. J is TRBJ2-7 and V is TRBV20-1, with 10 bases identical to TRBD2. Trimming removed 5 bases from V and 9 bases from J; junction bases left unmatched: 4. The CDR3 contains 11 residues. In germline, CDR1 is DFQATT, CDR2 SNEGSKA (reference sequence). The CDR3 nucleotides read TGCAGTGCTGAACTAGCGGGGACGCAGTACTTC. Translating gives CSAELAGTQYF.

This clonotype was seen a handful of times. V gene TRBV4-2 combines with J gene TRBJ2-7; TRBD2 aligns across 9 bases. The CDR3 is made up of 15 amino acids. Germline V gives CDR1 LGHNA, CDR2 YNFKEQ. V lost 4 bases to trimming and J lost 6 bases; unmatched junction nucleotides: 10. The CDR3 DNA reads TGTGCCAGCAGCCTCGAGGCGCTAGCGGGATCCGAGCAGTACTTC. Its translation is CASSLEALAGSEQYF.

The V and J genes are TRBV10-2 and TRBJ1-1; 8 nucleotides align to TRBD1. The CDR3 contains 14 residues. Germline V gene data show CDR1 as WSHSY and CDR2 as SAAADI. Losses at the gene ends were 5 bases for V and 1 base for J; bases not matched to a gene: 3. The CDR3 DNA is TGCGCCAGCAGTACAGGGGGATGGAACACTGAAGCTTTCTTT. It specifies CASSTGGWNTEAFF.

Many counts were recorded for this clonotype. This rearrangement joins TRBV30 to TRBJ2-7; D may be TRBD1 or TRBD2 (7 bases each). Trimming cost V 3 bases and J 2 bases, with 17 bases left between them. Germline assignment: CDR1 GTSNPN and CDR2 SVGIG (reference sequence). The CDR3 extends over 15 amino acids. The CDR3: CAWSQGGAFTYEQYF. DNA for the CDR3: TGTGCCTGGAGCCAGGGGGGGGCCTTTACCTACGAGCAGTACTTC.

The chain is built from TRBV20-1 and TRBJ1-5, with D unclear. Trimming pared 0 bases from V and 3 bases from J, leaving 12 bases between. The V gene's germline CDR1 is DFQATT and CDR2 SNEGSKA (reference sequence). This CDR3 comprises 15 residues. DNA for the CDR3: TGCAGTGCTAGAGATCGGACGGCCCCCAATCAGCCCCAGCATTTT. Protein: CSARDRTAPNQPQHF.

The chain links TRBV7-8 to TRBJ1-4; possible D gene TRBD1, 6 bases. The CDR3 contains 15 residues. Trimming cost V 1 base and J 8 bases, with 14 bases left between them. The germline V gene encodes CDR1 SGHVS and CDR2 FQNEAQ. This CDR3 reads CASSLVEQGREKLFF. CDR3 nucleotide sequence: TGTGCCAGCAGCTTAGTGGAGCAGGGGAGGGAAAAACTGTTTTTT. The complete variable domain, with remaining parts taken from reference TRBV7-8 and TRBJ1-4, reads GAGVSQSPRYKVAKRGQDVALRCDPISGHVSLFWYQQALGQGPEFLTYFQNEAQLDKSGLPSDRFFAERPEGSVSTLKIQRTQQEDSAVYLCASSLVEQGREKLFFGSGTQLSVL.

This clonotype was counted ten times or more. The gene calls are TRBV27 and TRBJ2-1; D possibly corresponds to TRBD2 (6 bases). Trimming stripped 5 bases from V and 5 bases from J, with 13 bases between. CDR1 is MNHEY, CDR2 SMNVEV, per germline (reference sequence). The CDR3 is made up of 14 amino acids. CDR3 sequence (DNA): TGTGCCAGCAGTACCGGGAGAGCCCACAATGAGCAGTTCTTC. Translating it yields CASSTGRAHNEQFF.

This clonotype was recorded many times. V usage is TRBV5-4 and J usage is TRBJ1-6; D remains unclear. Deletions cut 3 bases from V and 0 bases from J, with 13 bases between. This CDR3 is built from 17 residues. The germline gives CDR1 SGHNT, CDR2 YYREEE (reference sequence). The CDR3 loop reads CASSSKDGSSYNSPLHF. As DNA, the CDR3 is TGTGCCAGCAGCTCCAAGGACGGGAGCTCCTATAATTCACCCCTCCACTTT.

The rearrangement joins TRBV12-3 or TRBV12-4 to TRBJ1-1; D unresolved. The ends were cut back, 6 bases at V and 1 base at J, with 9 bases in the middle. The CDR3 is made up of 13 amino acids. CDR3: CASSQLRNTEAFF. The CDR3 nucleotides read TGTGCCAGCAGCCAACTGCGGAACACTGAAGCTTTCTTT.

This rearrangement joins TRBV7-2 to TRBJ2-7; TRBD1 agrees at 8 bases. This CDR3 spans 14 amino acids. The germline V gene has CDR1 SGHTA and CDR2 FQGNSA. Trimming cost V 4 bases and J 3 bases; bases outside gene matches: 5. The CDR3 DNA is TGTGCCAGCAGCTCCGACAGGGGCGTCTACGAGCAGTACTTC. It encodes CASSSDRGVYEQYF.

This clonotype was counted only a few times. V gene TRBV10-2 combines with J gene TRBJ2-2, with D perhaps TRBD1 or TRBD2 (5 bases each). Germline V gives CDR1 WSHSY, CDR2 SAAADI. The CDR3 loop spans 14 amino acids. Trimming took 5 bases from V and 6 from J, leaving 13 bases between them. The CDR3 spells CASSLGTSAGELFF. DNA for the CDR3: TGCGCCAGCAGTTTGGGGACGTCAGCCGGGGAGCTGTTTTTT.

This clonotype appeared many times. The gene calls are TRBV29-1 and TRBJ2-7; D is perhaps TRBD1 (6 bases). The CDR3 runs to 14 residues. Germline loops: CDR1 SQVTM, CDR2 ANQGSEA. V lost 6 bases, J lost 2 bases, and 17 bases lay in between. The CDR3 is CSVVLQGFPYEQYF. In nucleotides, the CDR3 is TGCAGCGTGGTCCTTCAGGGGTTCCCCTACGAGCAGTACTTC.

The chain has TRBV12-3 or TRBV12-4 and TRBJ2-5; a weak D match, TRBD1 (6 bases). CDR3 length: 16 residues. Trimming shortened V by 6 bases and J by 3 bases, and 20 bases separated the two germline ends. This chain's CDR3 is CASSKDPGVGEETQYF. The CDR3 region has the DNA TGTGCCAGCAGCAAGGACCCAGGGGTTGGGGAAGAGACCCAGTACTTC.

The chain uses TRBV18 and TRBJ2-1, with 8 bases aligning to TRBD2. This CDR3 has 15 residues. Germline lookup yields CDR1 KGHSH and CDR2 LQKENI. V lost 3 bases to trimming and J lost 7 bases; unmatched junction nucleotides: 8. The CDR3 spells CASSPAAGADNEQFF. The CDR3 bases are TGTGCCAGCTCACCGGCAGCGGGAGCGGATAATGAGCAGTTCTTC.

This clonotype has only a few counts. The chain couples TRBV28 to TRBJ1-4, with D tentatively TRBD1 (6 bases). With 4 bases removed from V and 8 bases from J, the gap between germline ends came to 14 bases. This CDR3 has 14 residues. Looked up from germline, CDR1 is MDHEN and CDR2 is SYDVKM. CDR3 coding DNA: TGTGCCAGCAGTTCTCCAGGGGTGAGAGAAAAACTGTTTTTT. Translating gives CASSSPGVREKLFF.

This clonotype was recorded a few times. This chain joins TRBV6-1 and TRBJ1-5; D is perhaps TRBD1 (6 bases). The CDR3 is made up of 16 amino acids. Looked up from germline, CDR1 is MNHNS and CDR2 is SASEGT. V was cut by 7 bases and J by 4 bases, with 20 bases left in between. The CDR3 bases are TGTGCCAGCAACCGACTCGCGACAGGAGTTAATCAGCCCCAGCATTTT. It is translated as CASNRLATGVNQPQHF.

This clonotype appeared a few times. The J gene is TRBJ2-3, the V gene TRBV4-3; unclear D gene. The CDR3 has 13 residues. CDR1 and CDR2 from the germline V gene are LGHNA and YSLEER. Trimming stripped 0 bases from V and 6 bases from J, with 7 bases between. Written as DNA, the CDR3 is TGCGCCAGCAGCCAAGACCCCAGGGATACGCAGTATTTT. Its protein is CASSQDPRDTQYF.

There are a few counts of this clonotype. The chain recombines TRBV5-1 with TRBJ1-1, with 7 bases that match TRBD1. The ends lost 4 bases at V and 4 bases at J; junction bases unmatched: 7. CDR1 and CDR2 (germline): SGHRS, YFSETQ. CDR3 length: 14 residues. CDR3 amino acids: CASSPGQLSTEAFF. The CDR3 DNA reads TGCGCCAGCAGCCCGGGACAGTTGAGCACTGAAGCTTTCTTT.

This clonotype came up a few times. J is TRBJ2-5 and V is TRBV7-9, with a possible D match to TRBD2 (6 bases). Trimming left V 3 bases short and J 4 bases short, with 9 bases between. The CDR3 loop spans 13 amino acids. The germline V gene has CDR1 SEHNR and CDR2 FQNEAQ (reference sequence). The CDR3 DNA follows: TGTGCCAGCAGCTTGGGGGGTTCAGAGACCCAGTACTTC. Translated: CASSLGGSETQYF.

This clonotype was recorded many times. The chain combines TRBV5-4 with TRBJ2-1; maybe TRBD2 (6 bases). The ends were cut back, 6 bases at V and 6 bases at J, with 19 bases in the middle. The CDR3 runs 15 residues. From germline, CDR1 is SGHNT and CDR2 YYREEE (reference sequence). CDR3 in amino acids: CASTVGRYSGNEQFF. The CDR3 DNA sequence: TGTGCCAGCACTGTGGGGAGGTACAGTGGCAATGAGCAGTTCTTC.